Listed below are T cell receptor beta chains from one sample, sequenced in a study of graft-versus-host responses after intestinal transplantation. Clones were sequenced by immunoSEQ multiplex PCR, and TCRdb holds only the in-frame ones, with some missing. The sample carries tens of thousands of clones, about 92% recorded once. These TCRs are of unknown antigen specificity. The sequences come from unstimulated CD8+ T cells sorted from spleen or lymph node cells, collected before intestinal transplant. The receptors stem from a human donor who received an intestinal transplant. Each CDR3 is given with its conserved first and last residue. Fields, in order: D gene, V gene, J gene, clone size, CDR3 DNA, CDR3 protein. D genes are given only for firm matches. Clone size is shown for a subset of rows, as once, few, many or a class of expanded clone.

d_call: .; v_call: TRBV27; j_call: TRBJ1-2; clone_size: .; cdr3_nt: TGTGCCAGCAGTTTCAATTCTCTCCAGGGCTACACCTTC; cdr3_aa: CASSFNSLQGYTF
d_call: .; v_call: TRBV29-1; j_call: TRBJ1-3; clone_size: .; cdr3_nt: TGCAGCGTTGGAGCGGTTGGAAACACCATATATTTT; cdr3_aa: CSVGAVGNTIYF
d_call: .; v_call: TRBV27; j_call: TRBJ1-2; clone_size: once; cdr3_nt: TGTGCCAGCAGTACCGTATCCACAGGGCTGGGTGGCTACACCTTC; cdr3_aa: CASSTVSTGLGGYTF
d_call: TRBD1; v_call: TRBV18; j_call: TRBJ1-2; clone_size: .; cdr3_nt: TGTGCCAGCTCACCTACTCCGGGACAGAGTGTTACTAACTATGGCTACACCTTC; cdr3_aa: CASSPTPGQSVTNYGYTF
d_call: TRBD1; v_call: TRBV19; j_call: TRBJ2-7; clone_size: .; cdr3_nt: TGTGCCAGCTCTGAACAGGGGATCGGCTACGAGCAGTACTTC; cdr3_aa: CASSEQGIGYEQYF
d_call: TRBD2; v_call: TRBV6-5; j_call: TRBJ2-7; clone_size: .; cdr3_nt: TGTGCCAGCGGCCTCGGGCTAGCGGGGTACGAGCAGTACTTC; cdr3_aa: CASGLGLAGYEQYF
d_call: TRBD2; v_call: TRBV4-3; j_call: TRBJ2-1; clone_size: .; cdr3_nt: TGCGCCAGCAGCCAAGAACCAGCGGGGGGGCTTAATGAGCAGTTCTTC; cdr3_aa: CASSQEPAGGLNEQFF
d_call: .; v_call: TRBV16; j_call: TRBJ1-2; clone_size: once; cdr3_nt: TGTGCCAGCAGCCGAACGGCTAACTATGGCTACACCTTC; cdr3_aa: CASSRTANYGYTF
d_call: TRBD2; v_call: TRBV6-5; j_call: TRBJ2-7; clone_size: .; cdr3_nt: TGTGCCAGCAGTTACTATAGCGGGGGGGCCGCCTACGAGCAGTACTTC; cdr3_aa: CASSYYSGGAAYEQYF
d_call: TRBD2; v_call: TRBV7-8; j_call: TRBJ2-7; clone_size: .; cdr3_nt: TGTGCCAGCAGCTTAGCTCCGGGACTAGAAAACGAGCAGTACTTC; cdr3_aa: CASSLAPGLENEQYF
d_call: TRBD2; v_call: TRBV7-6; j_call: TRBJ2-1; clone_size: .; cdr3_nt: TGTGCCAGCAGCTTAGAGGGCGGGGGGGGCAATGAGCAGTTCTTC; cdr3_aa: CASSLEGGGGNEQFF
d_call: TRBD1; v_call: TRBV7-6; j_call: TRBJ2-5; clone_size: .; cdr3_nt: TGTGCCAGCAGCTTCGGGACAGCCCTATACGAGGAGACCCAGTACTTC; cdr3_aa: CASSFGTALYEETQYF
d_call: TRBD1; v_call: TRBV4-3; j_call: TRBJ2-7; clone_size: .; cdr3_nt: TGCGCCAGCAGCCAAGATCTGGGACAGGGGGCTTACGAGCAGTACTTC; cdr3_aa: CASSQDLGQGAYEQYF
d_call: TRBD1; v_call: TRBV6-1; j_call: TRBJ1-1; clone_size: .; cdr3_nt: TGTGCCAGCAGTTATTATCCCGGGACAGACGAAGCTTTCTTT; cdr3_aa: CASSYYPGTDEAFF
d_call: .; v_call: TRBV11-2; j_call: TRBJ2-7; clone_size: .; cdr3_nt: TGTGCCAGCAGCTTAACGTCGGGGGACCTCTCCTACGAGCAGTACTTC; cdr3_aa: CASSLTSGDLSYEQYF
d_call: .; v_call: TRBV7-2; j_call: TRBJ2-1; clone_size: .; cdr3_nt: TGTGCCAGCAGCTTCCCCGGAGGGCTAGCGTCACCTGAGCAGTTCTTC; cdr3_aa: CASSFPGGLASPEQFF